What follows are 21 T cell receptor beta chains derived from one specimen sequenced in a study of shared clonotypes between healthy human individuals. Some clones are missing from TCRdb's copy, which holds only in-frame ones; the method was immunoSEQ multiplex PCR. The table records hundreds of thousands of clones, 96% of them present only once. Sequencing was done on a sample of naive CD4+ T cells sorted from blood. The subset is: CD45RA+ positively selected. The source of these receptors is a woman between 25 and 40 years old in good health.

The genes are TRBV7-6 and TRBJ2-3; 14 nucleotides match TRBD2. V gave up 5 bases and J gave up 2 bases; unmatched junction bases: 6. The germline CDR1 and CDR2 sequences are SGHVS and FNYEAQ. CDR3 size: 17 residues. In DNA, the CDR3 is TGTGCCAGCAGCCTACGACTAGCGGGAGGGACCACAGATACGCAGTATTTT. Translation gives CASSLRLAGGTTDTQYF.

This chain links TRBV28 with TRBJ2-1; 10 nucleotides align to TRBD1. The V gene end was trimmed by 3 bases and the J gene end by 3 bases; junction bases not matched to a gene: 2. Germline CDR1 and CDR2: MDHEN and SYDVKM. The CDR3 contains 15 residues. This CDR3 reads CASSLGQGIYNEQFF. The CDR3, as DNA: TGTGCCAGCAGTTTGGGACAGGGGATCTACAATGAGCAGTTCTTC.

This sequence joins TRBV18 and TRBJ1-4; weak D call: TRBD1 (6 bases). CDR1 KGHSH and CDR2 LQKENI come from the germline V gene. The CDR3 runs to 14 residues. V gave up 1 base and J gave up 6 bases, with 9 bases separating them. CDR3: CASSPQGEDEKLFF. The DNA of the CDR3 is TGTGCCAGCTCACCACAGGGGGAAGATGAAAAACTGTTTTTT. The full variable domain, rest sourced from reference TRBV18 and TRBJ1-4, is NAGVMQNPRHLVRRRGQEARLRCSPMKGHSHVYWYRQLPEEGLKFMVYLQKENIIDESGMPKERFSAEFPKEGPSILRIQQVVRGDSAAYFCASSPQGEDEKLFFGSGTQLSVL.

Worth noting for this clone: The junction shows a germline mismatch at one end, possibly a read error. This sequence joins TRBV6-6 and TRBJ2-7, with TRBD2 matching 8 bases. This CDR3 is 14 amino acids long. Germline CDR1 MNHNY, CDR2 SVGAGI (reference sequence). CDR3 sequence: CASTYTSGSYEQYF. The DNA for the CDR3 is TGTGCCAGCACTTACACTAGCGGTTCCTACGAGCAGTACTTC.

The chain combines TRBV7-6 with TRBJ1-2; 9 bases line up with TRBD1. There are 17 residues in the CDR3. Trimming took 0 bases from V and 8 from J; bases not matched to a gene: 13. Germline CDR1 is SGHVS and CDR2 is FNYEAQ. CDR3 protein: CASSLAPGTGLGNGYTF. The CDR3 coding sequence is TGTGCCAGCAGCTTAGCACCTGGGACAGGGTTGGGGAACGGCTACACCTTC.

The V and J genes are TRBV4-1 and TRBJ2-7; 10 nucleotides match TRBD2. Looked up from germline, CDR1 is MGHRA and CDR2 is YSYEKL. The CDR3 has 16 residues. Unmatched junction bases numbered 5, after V lost 1 base and J lost 2 bases. CDR3 nucleotides: TGCGCCAGCAGCCAAGTTCGGCTAGCGGGAGCCTACGAGCAGTACTTC. This codes for CASSQVRLAGAYEQYF.

The V and J genes are TRBV4-1 and TRBJ2-1; 7 bases match TRBD1. The CDR3 covers 17 residues. Germline values: CDR1 MGHRA, CDR2 YSYEKL. The V and J ends lost 2 bases and 11 bases, in that order; junction bases with no gene match: 18. In DNA, the CDR3 is TGCGCCAGCAGCCAACCAAGACAGGGTCTCTGGACCTGGAAGCAGTTCTTC. It encodes CASSQPRQGLWTWKQFF.

The rearrangement uses TRBV6-6 and TRBJ1-5; the match to TRBD1 covers 8 bases. The CDR3 length is 14 residues. CDR1 is MNHNY, CDR2 SVGAGI, per germline (reference sequence). J gave up 7 bases and V 5 bases, and 7 bases lay outside the gene matches. The CDR3 here is CASSADRAGQPQHF. Here the CDR3 DNA reads TGTGCCAGCAGTGCGGACAGGGCCGGCCAGCCCCAGCATTTT.

The chain uses TRBV6-1 and TRBJ2-3; D remains unclear. The CDR3 is made up of 12 amino acids. Germline V gene lookup returns CDR1 MNHNS and CDR2 SASEGT. The V end lost 1 base, the J end lost 6 bases, and 5 bases lay between the germline ends. The CDR3 coding sequence is TGTGCCAGCAGTGAAGTTCAGGATACGCAGTATTTT. Residues: CASSEVQDTQYF.

V is TRBV6-5 and J is TRBJ2-1; D is uncertain. Trimming removed 1 base from V and 8 bases from J, with 3 bases in between. CDR3 size: 11 residues. The germline CDR1 and CDR2 sequences are MNHEY and SVGAGI. The CDR3 reads CASSYLYEQFF. The DNA for the CDR3 is TGTGCCAGCAGTTACTTGTATGAGCAGTTCTTC.

V and J are TRBV28 and TRBJ1-5, with 7 bases matching TRBD1. This CDR3 is 14 amino acids long. The V and J ends lost 6 bases and 7 bases, in that order; junction bases with no gene match: 9. Germline V gene sequence: CDR1 MDHEN, CDR2 SYDVKM. CDR3 sequence reads: CASRQDRAKQPQHF. In nucleotides, the CDR3 is TGTGCCAGCAGACAAGACAGGGCGAAGCAGCCCCAGCATTTT.

V and J are TRBV7-9 and TRBJ2-5, with 9 bases identical to TRBD1. Germline V gene lookup returns CDR1 SEHNR and CDR2 FQNEAQ (reference sequence). This CDR3 has 16 amino acids. Germline trimming cut 1 base from V and 4 bases from J; bases unmatched to any gene: 7. Written as DNA, the CDR3 is TGTGCCAGCAGCTTAGAGACAGGGGGTATGCTAGAGACCCAGTACTTC. Its protein product is CASSLETGGMLETQYF.

V is TRBV29-1 and J is TRBJ2-5; TRBD2 matches at 7 bases. The end of the DNA aligns better with TRBJ2-7, so the J call may be wrong. Germline CDR1 SQVTM, CDR2 ANQGSEA. This CDR3 has 13 amino acids. The CDR3 protein is CSVRTRKAYEQYF. In nucleotides, the CDR3 is TGCAGCGTCCGGACTAGGAAGGCGTACGAGCAGTACTTC.

This clone was recorded a few times. This chain connects TRBV10-1 to TRBJ2-7; no clear D. Trimming cost V 5 bases and J 3 bases, with 17 bases left between them. Looked up from germline, CDR1 is WNHNN and CDR2 is SYGVQD (reference sequence). The CDR3 consists of 15 residues. The chain's CDR3 is CASSHATENRYEQYF. The CDR3 DNA sequence: TGCGCCAGCAGTCATGCAACCGAGAATCGCTACGAGCAGTACTTC.

The V gene is TRBV15, the J gene TRBJ2-5, with D maybe TRBD2 (5 bases). This CDR3 has 17 residues. Germline values: CDR1 LNHNV, CDR2 YYDKDF (reference sequence). V lost 1 base and J lost 7, with 22 bases in between. The CDR3 spells CATSRGPPGSTLGTQYF. The CDR3 nucleotides read TGTGCCACCAGCAGAGGGCCACCGGGATCCACGTTGGGGACCCAGTACTTC. The full variable domain, with the rest looked up from reference TRBV15 and TRBJ2-5, is DAMVIQNPRYQVTQFGKPVTLSCSQTLNHNVMYWYQQKSSQAPKLLFHYYDKDFNNEADTPDNFQSRRPNTSFCFLDIRSPGLGDTAMYLCATSRGPPGSTLGTQYFGPGTRLLVL.

J is TRBJ2-1 and V is TRBV5-6, with 10 bases aligning to TRBD1. The CDR3 has 14 amino acids. Losses at the gene ends were 5 bases for V and 9 bases for J; bases not matched to a gene: 8. Germline V gene lookup returns CDR1 SGHDT and CDR2 YYEEEE. The CDR3 sequence: CASRRDRGIGEQFF. For the CDR3, the DNA is TGTGCCAGCAGGAGGGACAGGGGCATTGGTGAGCAGTTCTTC.

The rearrangement links TRBV6-1 to TRBJ1-5; D gene ambiguous. Germline V lookup: CDR1 MNHNS, CDR2 SASEGT. V was pared by 7 bases and J by 2 bases, with 12 bases between. CDR3 length: 14 amino acids. The CDR3 bases are TGTGCCAGCAAGCCCCTCTATGGCAATCAGCCCCAGCATTTT. Translated, it gives CASKPLYGNQPQHF.

The chain combines TRBV18 with TRBJ1-1; D is unresolved. Germline CDR1 reads KGHSH; CDR2 reads LQKENI. The CDR3 is 14 amino acids. Trimming cost V 1 base and J 11 bases, with 17 bases left between them. CDR3 protein: CASSPREQTLEAFF. DNA for the CDR3: TGTGCCAGCTCACCACGGGAACAGACCCTTGAGGCTTTCTTT.

The V call is TRBV9, the J call TRBJ1-5; 9 bases are a match to TRBD1. V trimming: 0 bases; J trimming: 9 bases; junction bases outside the gene matches: 10. The CDR3 has 16 amino acids. Looked up from germline, CDR1 is SGDLS and CDR2 is YYNGEE. CDR3 coding DNA: TGTGCCAGCAGCGTAGATTCGGGACAGGGCGATGGGCCCCAGCATTTT. Protein product: CASSVDSGQGDGPQHF.

The rearrangement uses TRBV10-3 and TRBJ2-5, with 7 bases aligning to TRBD2. CDR3 length: 13 residues. J was trimmed by 2 bases and V by 5 bases; bases with no gene match: 2. The germline CDR1 and CDR2 sequences are ENHRY and SYGVKD. The CDR3 spells CAISMGLQETQYF. As DNA, the CDR3 is TGTGCCATCAGTATGGGACTACAAGAGACCCAGTACTTC.

V usage is TRBV10-3 and J usage is TRBJ1-1; no clear D gene. Trimming took off 10 bases at V and 0 bases at J, with 18 bases between the two ends. This CDR3 has 15 amino acids. Germline V gene lookup returns CDR1 ENHRY and CDR2 SYGVKD. CDR3 in DNA: TGTGCCAGCGGGGAAAAGGACCTACTGAACACTGAAGCTTTCTTT. It codes for CASGEKDLLNTEAFF.